This T cell receptor beta chain was profiled in a study of glioma-infiltrating T cells after dendritic cell vaccination. TCRB CDR3 was amplified from 2 ug genomic DNA or less. This table comes from immunoSEQ multiplex PCR, and its TCRdb copy is limited to in-frame clones, with some not included. The table shows tens of thousands of clones, with 87% occurring only once. The CDR3 extends over 14 amino acids. The sample's time point: after dendritic cell vaccination, including at tumor progression/relapse. The chain couples TRBV21-1 to TRBJ2-3; the D segment call TRBD2 is taken from the table without a DNA check. TRBV21-1 is a pseudogene locus. Sample: blood, taken after dendritic cell vaccination. The sequence came from a human donor with glioblastoma. CDR3 protein: CASKEGSRFDTQYF. CDR3 DNA sequence: TGTGCCAGCAAGGAGGGTAGCCGATTTGATACGCAGTATTTT.